The 13 T cell receptor beta chains below were found in one sample sequenced in a study of T cell changes during pregnancy in multiple sclerosis. Sequenced by immunoSEQ multiplex PCR; TCRdb stores in-frame clones only, minus some. Of some 29,000 clones in the sample, about nine tenths were seen once. Sample: CD4+ T cells from peripheral blood mononuclear cells, taken in the first trimester of pregnancy. The receptors originated from a female donor in good health, enrolled as a control in a pregnancy study.

The V and J genes are TRBV18 and TRBJ2-5; 7 bases line up with TRBD1. This CDR3 is built from 12 residues. The V gene's germline CDR1 is KGHSH and CDR2 LQKENI. The ends lost 5 bases at V and 5 bases at J; junction bases unmatched: 2. The CDR3 is CASSWGQETQYF. CDR3 in DNA: TGTGCCAGCTCATGGGGACAGGAGACCCAGTACTTC.

This clone was counted a single time. The DNA for the CDR3 is TGTGCCAGCAGCCCCGGGACAGGGAAGTGGTACGAGCAGTACTTC. Protein product: CASSPGTGKWYEQYF. This sequence joins TRBV7-2 and TRBJ2-7; TRBD1 agrees at 9 bases. V lost 5 bases and J lost 4; bases outside the gene matches: 9. This CDR3 has 15 amino acids. Per germline, CDR1 SGHTA and CDR2 FQGNSA. The entire variable domain, with the rest obtained from reference TRBV7-2 and TRBJ2-7, is as follows: GAGVSQSPSNKVTEKGKDVELRCDPISGHTALYWYRQSLGQGLEFLIYFQGNSAPDKSGLPSDRFSAERTGGSVSTLTIQRTQQEDSAVYLCASSPGTGKWYEQYFGPGTRLTVT.

The V gene is TRBV2, the J gene TRBJ1-5, with a weak D call TRBD1 (5 bases). Germline-derived CDR1 and CDR2 are SNHLY and FYNNEI. This CDR3 has 15 amino acids. V lost 3 bases to trimming and J lost 7 bases, with 16 bases between them. CDR3: CASSDVLGGSQPQHF. The CDR3 region has the DNA TGTGCCAGCAGTGACGTCCTCGGGGGGTCCCAGCCCCAGCATTTT.

The J gene is TRBJ1-2, the V gene TRBV28; 9 bases fit TRBD1. Germline-derived CDR1 and CDR2 are MDHEN and SYDVKM. This CDR3 comprises 15 residues. Unmatched junction bases numbered 13, after V lost 4 bases and J lost 10 bases. DNA of the CDR3: TGTGCCAGCAGTTCCTCCCTTAGGGGACAGGGTGCCTACACCTTC. Its protein product is CASSSSLRGQGAYTF.

By its share, this clone is medium-sized (0.01 to 0.1%). The chain is built from TRBV4-2 and TRBJ2-4, with D maybe TRBD2 (6 bases). Germline CDR1 LGHNA, CDR2 YNFKEQ. Deletions cut 0 bases from V and 0 bases from J, with 12 bases between. The CDR3 has 17 amino acids. The CDR3 DNA reads TGTGCCAGCAGCCAAGAGTCGGGAGCGGGAGCCAAAAACATTCAGTACTTC. It encodes CASSQESGAGAKNIQYF.

CDR3 amino acids: CSVEPTTDTQYF. CDR3 bases: TGCAGCGTTGAACCCACAACAGATACGCAGTATTTT. The rearrangement joins TRBV29-1 to TRBJ2-3; D gene unclear. This CDR3 spans 12 amino acids. Germline lookup yields CDR1 SQVTM and CDR2 ANQGSEA. Trimming pared 2 bases from V and 3 bases from J, leaving 6 bases between.

The V call is TRBV6-1, the J call TRBJ2-2, with D perhaps matching TRBD2 (6 bases). V lost 9 bases and J lost 9, with 20 bases in between. Looked up from germline, CDR1 is MNHNS and CDR2 is SASEGT. CDR3 size: 14 residues. In nucleotides, the CDR3 is TGTGCCAGTCGTGGGACTCTTCTTGAGCGGGAGCTGTTTTTT. This encodes CASRGTLLERELFF.

The chain is built from TRBV11-1 and TRBJ2-1; maybe TRBD1 (6 bases). CDR1 and CDR2 from the germline V gene are SGHAT and FQDESV (reference sequence). Trimming took 3 bases from V and 1 from J, leaving 19 bases between them. This CDR3 has 18 residues. The CDR3 nucleotides read TGTGCCAGCAGCTTTGCGAGGGGACACTCCCAATCCTACAATGAGCAGTTCTTC. Translated, it gives CASSFARGHSQSYNEQFF.

The chain couples TRBV6-5 to TRBJ2-7; TRBD1 matches at 7 bases. The CDR3 runs 16 residues. After removal of 2 bases from V and 4 bases from J, the junction contained 11 bases not matched to a gene. Germline V gives CDR1 MNHEY, CDR2 SVGAGI. The CDR3 DNA sequence: TGTGCCAGCAGTTACCTTCCGGGACAGAGAGCTTACGAGCAGTACTTC. This codes for CASSYLPGQRAYEQYF.

The rearrangement uses TRBV28 and TRBJ1-1; TRBD1 might be the D (5 bases). The CDR3 consists of 15 residues. Germline-derived CDR1 and CDR2 are MDHEN and SYDVKM. Trimming removed 5 bases from V and 4 bases from J, with 17 bases in between. The DNA for the CDR3 is TGTGCCAGCAGTCACAGGACGGGAGCGGGCACTGAAGCTTTCTTT. Encoded protein: CASSHRTGAGTEAFF.

V is TRBV10-3 and J is TRBJ2-1; 7 bases line up with TRBD2. There are 15 residues in the CDR3. From germline, CDR1 is ENHRY and CDR2 SYGVKD. V lost 2 bases to trimming and J lost 0 bases; unmatched junction nucleotides: 1. CDR3 region: CAISETGGSYNEQFF. DNA of the CDR3: TGTGCCATCAGTGAGACGGGGGGCTCCTACAATGAGCAGTTCTTC.

V gene TRBV6-5 combines with J gene TRBJ1-2, with 7 nucleotides matching TRBD1. Germline CDR1 and CDR2: MNHEY and SVGAGI. The J segment lost 0 bases and the V segment lost 5 bases, leaving 3 bases of the junction unmatched. This CDR3 has 14 residues. Here the CDR3 reads CASSGQAANYGYTF. CDR3 DNA sequence: TGTGCCAGCAGTGGACAGGCCGCTAACTATGGCTACACCTTC.

This rearrangement joins TRBV2 to TRBJ2-7, with D perhaps matching TRBD1 (5 bases). Germline V gives CDR1 SNHLY, CDR2 FYNNEI. The CDR3 has 13 residues. Trimming removed 6 bases at V and 5 bases at J, with 14 bases between. The CDR3 here is CASRPTVYHEQYF. As DNA, the CDR3 is TGTGCCAGCAGACCGACAGTTTACCACGAGCAGTACTTC. Full variable domain (missing parts from reference TRBV2 and TRBJ2-7): EPEVTQTPSHQVTQMGQEVILRCVPISNHLYFYWYRQILGQKVEFLVSFYNNEISEKSEIFDDQFSVERPDGSNFTLKIRSTKLEDSAMYFCASRPTVYHEQYFGPGTRLTVT.